This T cell receptor (beta chain) is from a study of identical twins listed by TCRdb under 2016. Background on the whole study: TCR alpha and beta repertoires from monozygotic twins, unrelated adults of various ages and cord blood were deep-sequenced to test whether fetal clonotypes persist. To rule out contamination, the twin experiments were replicated at different times with different library preparation protocols. The study at large found these results: Zero-insertion analyses could be partly confounded by invariant T cells such as MAIT and iNKT, although diverse VJ usage argued against such confounding for most clonotypes. In monozygotic twins, out-of-frame TCR alpha sharing was systematically underestimated by recombination models, although the models agreed with sharing between unrelated individuals. Compared with coincidental sharing between unrelated individuals, an excess of low generation-probability sequences was observed among out-of-frame TCR alpha sequences shared between twins. A weaker excess of twin sharing was found in beta out-of-frame sequences because the signal-to-noise ratio was lowered by fewer shared sequences. Fewer insertions were carried by abundant cord blood beta clonotypes, a similar but weaker trend appeared in young adult naive repertoires, and no such trend appeared in memory repertoires. Conclusions relied on cross-sectional statistical analysis, since the same donors could not be followed over many years.

This clonotype turned up a few times. The antigen this receptor binds is unknown. Base quality data are lacking; no much larger clone is found one base away. The library was built by means of 5' RACE. TCRdb names Illumina HiSeq 2000 as the instrument used. Template switching introduced a universal primer binding site; the final cDNA contained a unique molecular identifier, enabling accurate counting of TCR cDNA molecules. Specific primers in the conserved constant-segment region were used to synthesize first-strand cDNA for TCR alpha and beta chains. To control for contamination, every cDNA library was double barcoded, receiving both a SMART-Mk sample barcode and Illumina barcodes. TruSeq adapter sequences and Illumina sample barcodes were added in two successive PCR steps. Sequencing of the TCR alpha and beta cDNA libraries was done on the Illumina HiSeq platform using custom primers. In the source study's methods: Unique molecular identifiers were extracted from raw reads with MiGEC, and CDR3 positions were determined with MiXCR. For each individual, recombination models were inferred using an EM algorithm with the repgenHMM and IGoR tools. The analysis of shared clonotypes was done with the tcR package in R, with sharing normalized by the product of cloneset sizes. To study raw recombination free of thymic and clonal selection effects, out-of-frame nonproductive sequences were analyzed. TCRdb reworked the public reads: Q25 trimming with fastp, MiXCR clone assembly, productive beta chains retained. One record per CDR3 amino acid sequence lists the most common genes and DNA. TCRdb, rather than the study authors, made the V and J calls. The sample table contains 690,000 or so distinct CDR3 sequences; only one count was recorded for over 8.5% of them. More than 0.75% of the sample lies in the top ten.

Only healthy Caucasian donors were included. Three pairs of female monozygotic twins, all aged about 18 to 30 years, were included in the twin cohort. RNA for TCR libraries was isolated from peripheral blood mononuclear cells. The data also belong to a second study, concerning yellow fever vaccine responses in identical twins. Taken from the second paper: According to the authors, the vaccine-induced T cell response in identical twins seemed to be partly convergent and partly specific to each individual. In the study, vaccine-responding T cell clones were precisely tracked in identical twins.

Sequences were obtained from PBMCs. This TCR came from a woman aged 18-29 years in good health.

The CDR3 reads CASSPDGRLAANTEAFF. The DNA reads as follows: TGTGCCAGCAGCCCAGACGGGAGGTTGGCAGCGAACACTGAAGCTTTCTTT. The chain was built from TRBV7-6 and TRBJ1-1, with the identity of the D gene unclear. The CDR3, from cysteine to phenylalanine, totals 17 residues. Only CDR3 DNA is held: 51 bases, read in frame from base 1. V is shortened by 5 bases, J by 1 base, and the region joining them spans 20 bases. The germline V gene provides CDR1 SGHVS and CDR2 FNYEAQ.